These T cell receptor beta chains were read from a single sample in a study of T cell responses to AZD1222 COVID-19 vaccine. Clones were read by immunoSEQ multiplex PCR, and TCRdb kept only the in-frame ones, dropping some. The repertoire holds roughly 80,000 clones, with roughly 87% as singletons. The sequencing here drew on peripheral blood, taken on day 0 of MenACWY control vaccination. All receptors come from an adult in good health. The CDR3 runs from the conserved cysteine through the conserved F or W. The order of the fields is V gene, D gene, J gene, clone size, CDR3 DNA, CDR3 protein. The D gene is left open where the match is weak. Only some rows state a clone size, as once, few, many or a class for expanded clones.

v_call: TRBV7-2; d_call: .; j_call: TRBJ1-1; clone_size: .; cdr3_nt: TGTGCCGGAGGGAACGGGGAATGGACTGAAGCTTTCTTT; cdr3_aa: CAGGNGEWTEAFF
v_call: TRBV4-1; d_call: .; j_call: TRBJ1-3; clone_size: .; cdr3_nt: TGCGCCAGCAGCCAAGGGTCTGCTGGAAACACCATATATTTT; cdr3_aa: CASSQGSAGNTIYF
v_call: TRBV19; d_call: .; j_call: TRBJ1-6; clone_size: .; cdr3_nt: TGTGCCAGTAGTGAGGCAGGGCCTAATTCACCCCTCCACTTT; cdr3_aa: CASSEAGPNSPLHF
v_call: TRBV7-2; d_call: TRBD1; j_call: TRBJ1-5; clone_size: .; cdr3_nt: TGTGCCAGCAGCGTCAGGGGGAGTAGCAATCAGCCCCAGCATTTT; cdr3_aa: CASSVRGSSNQPQHF
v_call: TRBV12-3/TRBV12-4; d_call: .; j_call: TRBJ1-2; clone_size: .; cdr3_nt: TGTGCCAGCAGAGAGGGGATGTTGGGCGGCTACACCTTC; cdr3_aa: CASREGMLGGYTF
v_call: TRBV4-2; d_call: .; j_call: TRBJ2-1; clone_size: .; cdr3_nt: TGTGCCAGCAGCCAAGATTATGGCCAGTCCTACAATGAGCAGTTCTTC; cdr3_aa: CASSQDYGQSYNEQFF
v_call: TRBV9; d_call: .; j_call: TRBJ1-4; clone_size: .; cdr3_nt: TGTGCCAGCAGCGTAGACATTTCTGAAAAACTGTTTTTT; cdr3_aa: CASSVDISEKLFF
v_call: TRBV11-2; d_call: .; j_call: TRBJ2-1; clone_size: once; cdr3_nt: TGTGCCAGCAGCTTAGGGGCGGGGAGCTCCTACAATGAGCAGTTCTTC; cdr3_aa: CASSLGAGSSYNEQFF
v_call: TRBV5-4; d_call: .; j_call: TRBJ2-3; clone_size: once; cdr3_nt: TGTGCCAGCAGATCGCCTAGAAGCACAGATACGCAGTATTTT; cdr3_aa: CASRSPRSTDTQYF
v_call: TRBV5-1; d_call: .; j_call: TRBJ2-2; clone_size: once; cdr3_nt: TGCGCCAGCAGCTTGGAGGTAACCGTGAACACCGGGGAGCTGTTTTTT; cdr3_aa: CASSLEVTVNTGELFF
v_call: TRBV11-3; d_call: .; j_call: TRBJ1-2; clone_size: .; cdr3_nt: TGTGCCAGCAGCTTTAGCAGCGGCCAAGACTATGGCTACACCTTC; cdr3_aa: CASSFSSGQDYGYTF
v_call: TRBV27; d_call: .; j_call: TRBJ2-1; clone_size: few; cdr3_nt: TGTGCCAGCCTCGCCAGCAGGGGCTACAATGAGCAGTTCTTC; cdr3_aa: CASLASRGYNEQFF
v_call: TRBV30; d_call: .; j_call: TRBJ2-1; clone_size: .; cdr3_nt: TGTGCCTGGCGCCGACTGAATGAGCAGTTCTTC; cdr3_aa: CAWRRLNEQFF
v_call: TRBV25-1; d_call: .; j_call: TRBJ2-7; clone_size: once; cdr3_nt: TGTGCCAGCAGTGATATCTACGAGCAGTACTTC; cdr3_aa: CASSDIYEQYF
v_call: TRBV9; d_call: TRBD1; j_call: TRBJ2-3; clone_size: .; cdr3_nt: TGTGCCAGCAGCTCTCGGGACAGGGGTACAGATACGCAGTATTTT; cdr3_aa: CASSSRDRGTDTQYF
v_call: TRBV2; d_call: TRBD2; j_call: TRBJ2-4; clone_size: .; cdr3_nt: TGTGCCAGCAGTGAAGGTCCACTAGCGGGGGGAGCCAAAAACATTCAGTACTTC; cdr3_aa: CASSEGPLAGGAKNIQYF
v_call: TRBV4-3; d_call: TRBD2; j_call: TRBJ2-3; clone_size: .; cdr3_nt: TGCGCCAGCAGCCAAGAACCTGGCGGGGGGCACCGGGCGAATACGCAGTATTTT; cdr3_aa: CASSQEPGGGHRANTQYF
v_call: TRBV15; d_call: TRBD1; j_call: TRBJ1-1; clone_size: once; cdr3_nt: TGTGCCACCAGCGGGGAGGATCGACAGGGTGGAGCTTTCTTT; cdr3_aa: CATSGEDRQGGAFF
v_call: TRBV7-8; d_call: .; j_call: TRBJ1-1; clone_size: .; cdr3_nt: TGTGCCAGCAGCCAAGGGTTCGCTGAAGCTTTCTTT; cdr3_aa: CASSQGFAEAFF
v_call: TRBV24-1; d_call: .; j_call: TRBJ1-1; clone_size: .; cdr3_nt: TGTGCCACCAGTGATAGAGGGGGTGACACTGAAGCTTTCTTT; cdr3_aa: CATSDRGGDTEAFF
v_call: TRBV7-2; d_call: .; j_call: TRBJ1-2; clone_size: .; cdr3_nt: TGTGCCAGCAGCTTAGGTCCAGGGGACTATGGCTACACCTTC; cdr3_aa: CASSLGPGDYGYTF
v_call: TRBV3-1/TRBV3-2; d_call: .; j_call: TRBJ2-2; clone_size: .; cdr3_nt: TGTGCCAGCAGCATACCGGGACGCAACACCGGGGAGCTGTTTTTT; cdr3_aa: CASSIPGRNTGELFF
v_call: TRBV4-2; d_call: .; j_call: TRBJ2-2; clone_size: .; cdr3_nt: TGTGCCAGCAGCCAGCCGTCACAGGCCCGAAGGGAGCTGTTTTTT; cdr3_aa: CASSQPSQARRELFF
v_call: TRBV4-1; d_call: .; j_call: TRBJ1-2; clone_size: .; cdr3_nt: TGCGCCAGCAGCCAAGTAGCAGGGGCTAACTATGGCTACACCTTC; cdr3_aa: CASSQVAGANYGYTF
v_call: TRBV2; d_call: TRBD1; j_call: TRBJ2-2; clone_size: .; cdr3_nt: TGTGCCAGCAAGACCCTGGGACAGATCACCGGGGAGCTGTTTTTT; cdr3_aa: CASKTLGQITGELFF
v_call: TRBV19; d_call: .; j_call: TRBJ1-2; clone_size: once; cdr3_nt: TGTGCCAGTAGTATATCCCAGGGGAGTGGCTACACCTTC; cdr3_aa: CASSISQGSGYTF
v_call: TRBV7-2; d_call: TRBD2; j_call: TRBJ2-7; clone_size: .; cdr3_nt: TGTGCCAGCAGCTTAAAGCGGGGGGCAACCGAGCAGTACTTC; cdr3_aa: CASSLKRGATEQYF
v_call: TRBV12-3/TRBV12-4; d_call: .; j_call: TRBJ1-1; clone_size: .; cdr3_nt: TGTGCCAGCAGTTTAAGAGTGAACACTGAAGCTTTCTTT; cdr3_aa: CASSLRVNTEAFF
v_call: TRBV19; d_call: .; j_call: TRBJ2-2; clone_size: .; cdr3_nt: TGTGCCAGTAGTACCCCTGTGGGGGGCCGACCGAACACCGGGGAGCTGTTTTTT; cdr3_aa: CASSTPVGGRPNTGELFF
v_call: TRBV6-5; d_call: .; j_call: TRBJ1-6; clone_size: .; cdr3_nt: TGTGCCAGCAGGAGAAGGACAGATTATAATTCACCCCTCCACTTT; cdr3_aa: CASRRRTDYNSPLHF
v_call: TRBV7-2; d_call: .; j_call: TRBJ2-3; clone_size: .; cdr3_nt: TGTGCCAGCAGCTCCCCGCTAGTTGTATATACGCAGTATTTT; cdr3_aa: CASSSPLVVYTQYF
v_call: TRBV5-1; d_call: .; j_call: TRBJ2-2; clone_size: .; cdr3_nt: TGCGCCAGCAGCCCCCTTGAGGGGACCGGGGAGCTGTTTTTT; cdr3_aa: CASSPLEGTGELFF
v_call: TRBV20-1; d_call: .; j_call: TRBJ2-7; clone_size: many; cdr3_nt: TGCAGTGCTAGTGGGGGTATGGGGGCAGGCTACGAGCAGTACTTC; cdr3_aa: CSASGGMGAGYEQYF
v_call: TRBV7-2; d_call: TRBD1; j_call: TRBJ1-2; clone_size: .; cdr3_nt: TGTGCCAGCAGCTTACAAGGGACAGACAACTATGGCTACACCTTC; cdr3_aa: CASSLQGTDNYGYTF
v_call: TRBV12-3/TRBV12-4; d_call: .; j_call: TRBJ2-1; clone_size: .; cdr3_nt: TGTGCCAGCAGTTTACCGGGCGGAGGGCAGTTCTTC; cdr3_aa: CASSLPGGGQFF
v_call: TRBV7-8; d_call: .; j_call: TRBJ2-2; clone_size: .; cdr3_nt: TGTGCCAGCAGCTTAGTAGCTAACACCGGGGAGCTGTTTTTT; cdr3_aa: CASSLVANTGELFF
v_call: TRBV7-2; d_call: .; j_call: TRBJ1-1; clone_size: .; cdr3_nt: TGTGCCAGCAGCTTAGGACTGACAGTTGAAGCTTTCTTT; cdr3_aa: CASSLGLTVEAFF